This T cell receptor (beta chain) was profiled in a study of cytomegalovirus exposure and HLA in healthy donors. The PCR contained 60 Vbeta and 13 Jbeta primers. TCRdb's copy holds only in-frame clones and misses some; the assay was immunoSEQ multiplex PCR. The data contain approximately 140,000 clones, approximately 73% of them singletons. Concerning this clone itself: Antigen: not known.

Germline V CDR1 and CDR2: MNHEY, SMNVEV (reference sequence). The CDR3 covers 16 residues. V lost 6 bases and J lost 4; bases outside the gene matches: 10. Overall study findings and caveats: One variant, a missense change in DCLRE1C, was linked in a later analysis to TCR beta V- and J-gene trimming. There were several of the most significant clusters that appeared linked to common viral pathogens in a later analysis. Among immune exposure information, only CMV serostatus was available.

Sequences were obtained from PBMCs. This chain connects TRBV27 to TRBJ2-5, with 11 bases fitting TRBD2. The receptor was isolated from a human donor in good health. DNA for the CDR3: TGTGCCAGCAGCCGATTAGCGGGGGGGCGCGGAGAGACCCAGTACTTC. Translating gives CASSRLAGGRGETQYF.